A single TCR beta chain is shown here with its context. The sample comes from a study of blood T cell repertoires in COVID-19. This table comes from immunoSEQ multiplex PCR, and its TCRdb copy is limited to in-frame clones, with some not included. The table includes about 97,000 clones, roughly 87% detected once. The V gene end was trimmed by 4 bases and the J gene end by 1 base; junction bases not matched to a gene: 10. Germline CDR1 is ENHRY and CDR2 is SYGVKD. CDR3 size: 17 residues. V gene TRBV10-3 combines with J gene TRBJ2-7; TRBD1 agrees at 10 bases. The source material was peripheral blood. This sequence originates from a woman in her forties or fifties with COVID-19, enrolled during active disease. The CDR3 coding sequence is TGTGCCATCAGTGCCGGTGCCGGGACAGGGGAATCCTACGAGCAGTACTTC. Its protein is CAISAGAGTGESYEQYF.